Below are 2 T cell receptor beta chains sequenced from a single sample in a study of CD8 T cells in ankylosing spondylitis. A single record per CDR3 protein comes from TCRdb applying MiXCR to the 5' RACE reads. The sample consists of 150,000 or so distinct CDR3 sequences, around a third of them appearing once. The sequenced sample consisted of synovial fluid, either unsorted or a sorted T cell fraction (not recorded which). The receptor set was obtained from a male donor with ankylosing spondylitis.

This clonotype turned up a few times. The chain employs TRBV20-1 and TRBJ2-1; D might be TRBD1 (6 bases). The CDR3 loop spans 15 amino acids. The germline V gene encodes CDR1 DFQATT and CDR2 SNEGSKA (reference sequence). Trimming removed 0 bases at V and 4 bases at J, with 13 bases between. The CDR3: CSARDSETGYNEQFF. As DNA, the CDR3 is TGCAGTGCTAGAGATTCGGAGACAGGATACAATGAGCAGTTCTTC.

This clonotype was observed at least ten times. The chain combines TRBV7-9 with TRBJ1-2; no clear D. Trimming took 10 bases from V and 3 from J, leaving 12 bases between them. This CDR3 is 12 amino acids long. Germline CDR1 is SEHNR and CDR2 is FQNEAQ (reference sequence). The CDR3 bases are TGTGCCACCTCGGGGAATCACTATGGCTACACCTTC. Translating it yields CATSGNHYGYTF.